This is a list of T cell receptor beta chains from one sample in a study of regulatory T cells in long-lasting Graves disease. TCRdb fed the multiplex PCR reads into MiXCR, producing one record per CDR3 protein. Of around 500,000 distinct CDR3 sequences in the sample, approximately 12% were seen once. The sample was also reused in another study, on T cells in Graves' hyperthyroidism and ophthalmopathy.

Sequencing used peripheral blood mononuclear cells (PBMCs), obtained at new diagnosis, from a patient treated with antithyroid drugs. These receptors all stem from a man in his thirties or forties with Graves disease. The CDR3 runs from the conserved cysteine through the conserved F or W.

cdr3_length v_call cdr3_aa
16 TRBV19 CASGLQGTNLYSPLHF
14 TRBV5-1 CASSQGTGVETQYF
16 TRBV7-2 CASSLFGTGGLETQYF
14 TRBV7-2 CASSLWDGTGELFF
16 TRBV20-1 CSARDLRRGPYNEQFF
13 TRBV7-3 CASSSDAPGRYTF
22 TRBV4-1 CASSQGLLFWGQQGAITYEQYF
14 TRBV6-1 CASIGYERRNTIYF
13 TRBV29-1 CSVGGGGSEKLFF
13 TRBV3-1 CASSQDVSGELFF
14 TRBV20-1 CSARAGRAGGELFF
14 TRBV20-1 CSARKGTSEETQYF
17 TRBV28 CASSPPYRGSKLYEQYF
14 TRBV29-1 CSVEKGRSRGTQYF
13 TRBV7-9 CASSLTGQEAQYF
13 TRBV27 CARTGDRENIQYF
12 TRBV20-1 CSDRDRDHEQFF
14 TRBV7-9 CASSLAGDWETQYF
12 TRBV10-3 CAISESGQELFF
16 TRBV29-1 CSATSFGTGIIYEQYF
15 TRBV11-2 CASSLGGQATGELFF
12 TRBV5-5 CASRTRNHEQYF
16 TRBV6-5 CASSYSTVLLAEEQYF
14 TRBV20-1 CSAPRPEEGFIQYF
15 TRBV12-3/TRBV12-4 CASSSRTDFGYGYTF
13 TRBV5-1 CASETDRAGEQFF
15 TRBV11-2 CASSSRLAVAYEQYF
16 TRBV7-9 CASSQGWLAGTGELFF
15 TRBV6-1 CASSEPPGGRRGYTF
15 TRBV5-5 CASSRRVEYTGELFF
15 TRBV18 CASSQTSGGNNEQFF
16 TRBV5-1 CASSPGASGRAGEQYF
16 TRBV15 CATSTGRSGKSYEQYF
16 TRBV19 CASSIRGRSTNEKLFF
13 TRBV20-1 CSARRFPPNEQYF
13 TRBV24-1 CATSAAGNEKLFF
16 TRBV4-1 CASSSQLAGESYEQYF
15 TRBV27 CASRLLGTYTDTQYF
14 TRBV2 CASSWEQELYEQYF
15 TRBV3-1 CASSQEQTSGNTIYF
13 TRBV6-1 CASSEDPGSPLHF
16 TRBV27 CASEKRTPGSGNTIYF
13 TRBV18 CASSPTTIYEQYF
15 TRBV2 CASSGRVTGANVLTF
16 TRBV5-5 CASSLSSGSKTDTQYF
13 TRBV5-1 CASSPGREYGQYF
14 TRBV2 CASSTDVPNSPLHF
15 TRBV18 CASASVQALNTEAFF
19 TRBV3-1 CASSQDAGTRKIMNTEASF
16 TRBV6-5 CASSYSSASASYEQYF
14 TRBV24-1 CATSDLRQAYEQYF
15 TRBV19 CASGAFPNSYNEQFF